This T cell receptor beta chain was identified during a study of CD8 T cells in ankylosing spondylitis. The germline gives CDR1 MDHEN, CDR2 SYDVKM. There are 17 residues in the CDR3. V gave up 5 bases and J gave up 4 bases; unmatched junction bases: 7. The sample holds many counts of this clonotype. Its target is not known. Quantitative 5'-RACE was performed with molecular barcodes, and it yielded the TCR beta libraries. One entry per CDR3 protein, called by TCRdb with MiXCR from the 5' RACE reads. The repertoire has 200,000 to 250,000 distinct CDR3 sequences, approximately 24% of them found once; the top ten carry about 7%. Study conclusions and caveats: Within matched ankylosing spondylitis synovial fluid, disease-linked clones were reportedly significantly enriched. In reactive arthritis synovial fluid and blood, some motif variants had been reported before. Seemingly distinctive of ankylosing spondylitis blood was a TCR beta motif formed by eight highly homologous variants.

Sample: blood, either unsorted or a sorted T cell fraction (not recorded which). The TCR originated in a male donor with ankylosing spondylitis or in good health (not recorded which). V gene TRBV28 combines with J gene TRBJ2-2; the match to TRBD2 covers 13 bases. The CDR3 loop reads CASSPPGLAGFTGELFF. The DNA of the CDR3 is TGTGCCAGCAGTCCACCGGGACTAGCGGGATTCACCGGGGAGCTGTTTTTT.